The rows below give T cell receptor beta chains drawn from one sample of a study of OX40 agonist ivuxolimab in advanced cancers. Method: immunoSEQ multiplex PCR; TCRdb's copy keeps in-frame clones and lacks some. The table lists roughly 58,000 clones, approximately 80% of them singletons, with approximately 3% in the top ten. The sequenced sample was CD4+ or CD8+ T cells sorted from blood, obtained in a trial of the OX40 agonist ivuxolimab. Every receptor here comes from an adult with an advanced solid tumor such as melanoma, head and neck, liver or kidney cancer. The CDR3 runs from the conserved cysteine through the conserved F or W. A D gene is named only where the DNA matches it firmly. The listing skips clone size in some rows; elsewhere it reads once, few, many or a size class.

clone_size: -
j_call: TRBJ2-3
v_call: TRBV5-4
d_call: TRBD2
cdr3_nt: TGTGCCAGCAGCTTGGCCCGGGATTCGCTAGCGGGGATCACAGATACGCAGTATTTT
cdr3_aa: CASSLARDSLAGITDTQYF

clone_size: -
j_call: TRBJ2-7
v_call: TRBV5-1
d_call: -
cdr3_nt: TGCGCCAGCAGCTTGGCAAAGGGTTACGAGCAGTACTTC
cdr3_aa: CASSLAKGYEQYF

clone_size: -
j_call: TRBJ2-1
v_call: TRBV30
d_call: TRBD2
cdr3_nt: TGTGCCTGGGGGACTAGCGGGCGAGAGCAGTTCTTC
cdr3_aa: CAWGTSGREQFF

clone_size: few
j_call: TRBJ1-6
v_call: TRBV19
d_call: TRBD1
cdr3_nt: TGTGCCAGTAGGAACACAGGGGTTAATTCACCCCTCCACTTT
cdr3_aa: CASRNTGVNSPLHF

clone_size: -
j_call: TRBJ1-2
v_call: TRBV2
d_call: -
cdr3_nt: TGTGCCAGCAGGGGAGGTGGCTACACCTTC
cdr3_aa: CASRGGGYTF

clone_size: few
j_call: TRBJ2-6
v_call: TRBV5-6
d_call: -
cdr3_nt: TGTGCCAGCAGCCCTCCTAGTGGGGGGCAGTTTGGGGCCAACGTCCTGACTTTC
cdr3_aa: CASSPPSGGQFGANVLTF

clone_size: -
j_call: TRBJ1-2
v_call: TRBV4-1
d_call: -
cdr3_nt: TGCGCCAGCAGCCAGATGACAGACTTCTATGGCTACACCTTC
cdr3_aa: CASSQMTDFYGYTF

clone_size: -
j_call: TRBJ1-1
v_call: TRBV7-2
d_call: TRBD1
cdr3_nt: TGTGCCAGCAGCCTGACAGGGGGGGACACTGAAGCTTTCTTT
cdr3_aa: CASSLTGGDTEAFF

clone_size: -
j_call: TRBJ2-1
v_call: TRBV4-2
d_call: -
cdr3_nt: TGTGCCAGCAGCTTGGATCTACTCAACAATGAGCAGTTCTTC
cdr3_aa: CASSLDLLNNEQFF

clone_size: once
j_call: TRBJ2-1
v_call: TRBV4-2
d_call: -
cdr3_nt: TGTGCCAGCAGCCAAGACCGGGACGATCATTACAATGAGCAGTTCTTC
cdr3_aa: CASSQDRDDHYNEQFF

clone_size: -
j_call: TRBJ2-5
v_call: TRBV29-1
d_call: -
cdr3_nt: TGCAGCGTTGAAGTGGTCAGCGGAGAGACCCAGTACTTC
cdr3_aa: CSVEVVSGETQYF

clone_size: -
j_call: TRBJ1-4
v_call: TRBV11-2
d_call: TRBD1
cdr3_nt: TGTGCCAGCAGCTTCAGGGGGCAGGGTGAAAAACTGTTTTTT
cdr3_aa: CASSFRGQGEKLFF

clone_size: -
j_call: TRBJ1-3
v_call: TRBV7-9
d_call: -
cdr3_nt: TGTGCCAGCAGCCGTACCCTTTCTGGAAACACCATATATTTT
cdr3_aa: CASSRTLSGNTIYF

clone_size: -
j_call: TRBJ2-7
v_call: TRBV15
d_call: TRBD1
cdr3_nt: TGTGCCACCAGCAGAGACCCGAAGGGGGCCCACGAGCAGTACTTC
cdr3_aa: CATSRDPKGAHEQYF

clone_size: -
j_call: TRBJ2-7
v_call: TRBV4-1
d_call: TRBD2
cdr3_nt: TGCGCCAGCAGCCACGTGCCGGGAGGTACCTCCTACGAGCAGTACTTC
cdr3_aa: CASSHVPGGTSYEQYF

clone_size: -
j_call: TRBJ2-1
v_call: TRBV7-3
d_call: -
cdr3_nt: TGTGCCAGCAGCTTAGATCGGAGGGATGAGCAGTTCTTC
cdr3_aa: CASSLDRRDEQFF

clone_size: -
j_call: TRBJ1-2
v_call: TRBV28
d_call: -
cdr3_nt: TGTGCCAGCGAACCAGGGACACAACACTATGGCTACACCTTC
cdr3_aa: CASEPGTQHYGYTF

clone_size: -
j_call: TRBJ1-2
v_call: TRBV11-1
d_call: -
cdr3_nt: TGTGCCAGCAGCTTAGCTGAGGACTATGGCTACACCTTC
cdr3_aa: CASSLAEDYGYTF

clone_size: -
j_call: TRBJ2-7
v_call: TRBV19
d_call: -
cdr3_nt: TGTGCCAGTAGCCCACAGCAGAGCTCCTACGAGCAGTACTTC
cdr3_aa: CASSPQQSSYEQYF

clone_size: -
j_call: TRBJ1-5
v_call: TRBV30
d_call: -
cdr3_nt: TGTGCCTGGAACACAGGGCGGTTAGGAAAGCCCCAGCATTTT
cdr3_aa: CAWNTGRLGKPQHF

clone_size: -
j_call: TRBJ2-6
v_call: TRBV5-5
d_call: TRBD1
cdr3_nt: TGTGCCAGCAGCTTAACAGGGGTCTCTGGGGCCAACGTCCTGACTTTC
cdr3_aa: CASSLTGVSGANVLTF

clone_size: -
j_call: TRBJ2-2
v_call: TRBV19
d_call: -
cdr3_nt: TGTGCCAGTAGTATATATCCCCCTACAGGGAGAGGGGAGCTGTTTTTT
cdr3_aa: CASSIYPPTGRGELFF

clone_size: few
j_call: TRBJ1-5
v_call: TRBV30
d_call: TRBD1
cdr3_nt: TGTGCCTGGAGTGAGGGGGCCCTCAATCAGCCCCAGCATTTT
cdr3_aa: CAWSEGALNQPQHF